This is a list of T cell receptor beta chains from one sample in a study of blood T cell repertoires in COVID-19. Assay: immunoSEQ multiplex PCR; the TCRdb copy retains only in-frame clones and omits some. Counted here are 15,000 or so clones, 70% to 80% occurring once; the ten biggest clones make up about 13%. Specimen: peripheral blood. Source of these receptors: a man between 60 and 70 years old with acute or convalescent COVID-19. The CDR3 runs from the conserved cysteine through the conserved F or W. The D gene is left open where the match is weak. The size field is filled for only some rows; it gives once, few, many or a size class.

j_call	clone_size	v_call	d_call	cdr3_aa	cdr3_nt
TRBJ2-1	few	TRBV10-3	TRBD2	CAISESTRENEQFF	TGTGCCATCAGTGAGTCTACGCGGGAGAATGAGCAGTTCTTC
TRBJ1-1	NA	TRBV6-6	NA	CASSRTESGAFF	TGTGCCAGCAGCCGAACGGAGTCAGGGGCTTTCTTT
TRBJ1-1	NA	TRBV2	NA	CASGVNTEAFF	TGTGCCAGCGGAGTGAACACTGAAGCTTTCTTT
TRBJ1-1	few	TRBV25-1	NA	CATQRGGSTEAFF	TGTGCCACTCAGCGGGGAGGGAGCACTGAAGCTTTCTTT
TRBJ1-1	NA	TRBV29-1	NA	CSAPQTGHTEAFF	TGCAGCGCCCCCCAGACAGGCCACACTGAAGCTTTCTTT
TRBJ2-2	NA	TRBV7-3	NA	CASSSGATGELFF	TGTGCCAGCAGCTCCGGAGCTACCGGGGAGCTGTTTTTT
TRBJ2-3	NA	TRBV11-2	TRBD2	CASSQNSGRGQDTQYF	TGTGCCAGCAGCCAAAATAGCGGGAGGGGACAAGATACGCAGTATTTT
TRBJ2-6	NA	TRBV6-2/TRBV6-3	NA	CASSWGRVANVLTF	TGTGCCAGCAGTTGGGGGCGCGTTGCCAACGTCCTGACTTTC
TRBJ1-1	NA	TRBV5-1	NA	CASRSAGLNTEAFF	TGCGCCAGCAGAAGCGCTGGGTTGAACACTGAAGCTTTCTTT
TRBJ1-5	medium-sized	TRBV7-2	NA	CASSSETGFSNQPQHF	TGTGCCAGCAGCTCCGAAACAGGGTTTAGTAATCAGCCCCAGCATTTT
TRBJ2-3	NA	TRBV9	TRBD2	CASSVAGTSGPDTQYF	TGTGCCAGCAGCGTAGCCGGAACTAGCGGGCCAGATACGCAGTATTTT
TRBJ1-1	NA	TRBV30	NA	CAWSAGVATEAFF	TGTGCCTGGAGTGCGGGGGTGGCCACTGAAGCTTTCTTT
TRBJ2-7	NA	TRBV2	TRBD1	CASMLQGASSEQYF	TGTGCCAGCATGTTACAGGGGGCAAGCTCCGAGCAGTACTTC
TRBJ2-1	once	TRBV5-4	NA	CASSLGGQSPYRNEQFF	TGTGCCAGCAGCTTGGGAGGACAGTCACCTTACCGCAATGAGCAGTTCTTC
TRBJ1-3	NA	TRBV6-6	NA	CASRDRHGFSGNTIYF	TGTGCCAGCAGAGATAGACACGGTTTCTCTGGAAACACCATATATTTT
TRBJ2-7	NA	TRBV5-1	TRBD1	CASSLVMGQGLGEQYF	TGCGCCAGCAGCTTGGTCATGGGACAGGGTCTTGGCGAGCAGTACTTC
TRBJ1-2	NA	TRBV19	NA	CASSIRRPGGDYGYTF	TGTGCCAGTAGTATTCGACGGCCAGGCGGGGACTATGGCTACACCTTC
TRBJ1-5	NA	TRBV7-9	TRBD1	CASSSNRGPGNQPQHF	TGTGCCAGCAGCTCAAACAGGGGCCCTGGCAATCAGCCCCAGCATTTT
TRBJ2-3	NA	TRBV5-1	TRBD1	CASRGQVGGDTQYF	TGCGCCAGCAGGGGACAGGTCGGGGGAGATACGCAGTATTTT
TRBJ2-5	large	TRBV19	NA	CASSIYPQETQYF	TGTGCCAGTAGTATTTATCCCCAAGAGACCCAGTACTTC
TRBJ1-4	NA	TRBV13	TRBD1	CASSLRDRGEKLFF	TGTGCCAGCAGCCTAAGGGACAGGGGTGAAAAACTGTTTTTT
TRBJ1-3	NA	TRBV5-1	NA	CASSLDGLGGSHGNTIYF	TGCGCCAGCAGCTTGGATGGTTTGGGGGGTTCTCATGGAAACACCATATATTTT
TRBJ1-2	NA	TRBV5-4	NA	CASSLEQGSWRSYTF	TGTGCCAGCAGCTTGGAGCAGGGTTCTTGGCGGAGCTACACCTTC
TRBJ1-6	NA	TRBV4-1	TRBD1	CASSQLSRGQGNSPLHF	TGCGCCAGCAGCCAGCTCTCGCGGGGACAGGGAAATTCACCCCTCCACTTT
TRBJ2-1	NA	TRBV10-3	TRBD2	CAISESLAGANEQFF	TGTGCCATCAGTGAGTCGCTAGCGGGGGCCAATGAGCAGTTCTTC
TRBJ2-5	NA	TRBV18	TRBD2	CASSQLLARETQYF	TGTGCCAGCTCACAATTACTAGCGCGAGAGACCCAGTACTTC
TRBJ2-7	NA	TRBV19	NA	CASSIGGRGSDEQYF	TGTGCCAGTAGTATAGGAGGGAGAGGGTCGGACGAGCAGTACTTC
TRBJ1-1	few	TRBV11-2	NA	CASSLVRVNTEAFF	TGTGCCAGCAGCTTAGTTCGGGTGAACACTGAAGCTTTCTTT
TRBJ2-7	NA	TRBV5-5	TRBD1	CASSAPDRPKSEQYF	TGTGCCAGCAGCGCTCCGGACAGGCCCAAAAGCGAGCAGTACTTC
TRBJ2-3	NA	TRBV7-6	TRBD1	CASSLGTGLVPPDTQYF	TGTGCCAGCAGCTTAGGGACAGGGTTAGTCCCTCCAGATACGCAGTATTTT
TRBJ1-2	NA	TRBV2	NA	CASSEGAPVNGYTF	TGTGCCAGCAGTGAGGGCGCCCCGGTTAATGGCTACACCTTC
TRBJ1-1	NA	TRBV9	TRBD1	CASSAQGGTEAFF	TGTGCCAGCAGCGCCCAGGGGGGCACTGAAGCTTTCTTT
TRBJ1-2	NA	TRBV7-8	NA	CASSLGAGGGYTF	TGTGCCAGCAGCTTAGGAGCCGGGGGTGGCTACACCTTC
TRBJ1-6	NA	TRBV27	TRBD1	CASSAGTGKGSPLHF	TGTGCCAGCAGCGCCGGGACAGGGAAAGGTTCACCCCTCCACTTT
TRBJ1-2	few	TRBV5-1	NA	CASSLEIGGGLNYGYTF	TGCGCCAGCAGCTTGGAGATAGGTGGCGGATTGAACTATGGCTACACCTTC
TRBJ1-2	NA	TRBV6-5	NA	CASSSRWSYDAYTF	TGTGCCAGCAGTTCGAGATGGAGCTACGATGCCTACACCTTC
TRBJ1-2	NA	TRBV4-3	NA	CASSQEGRVDGYTF	TGCGCCAGCAGCCAAGAGGGCAGGGTGGATGGCTACACCTTC
TRBJ2-7	NA	TRBV7-9	TRBD1	CASRGSGQEYEQYF	TGTGCCAGCAGGGGGTCGGGACAGGAGTACGAGCAGTACTTC
TRBJ1-3	NA	TRBV19	TRBD1	CASSIDPRKGQQSGNTIYF	TGTGCCAGTAGTATAGATCCCAGAAAGGGACAGCAGTCCGGAAACACCATATATTTT
TRBJ2-7	NA	TRBV4-3	TRBD1	CASSPDRGAYEQYF	TGCGCCAGCAGCCCAGACAGGGGGGCCTACGAGCAGTACTTC